A single sample gave rise to the 28 T cell receptor beta chains below, sequenced in a study of cytomegalovirus exposure and HLA in healthy donors. PCR used 60 Vbeta primers and 13 Jbeta primers. Here immunoSEQ multiplex PCR was the method, and the copy in TCRdb shows in-frame clones only, minus some. The sample holds roughly 220,000 clones, roughly three quarters seen once. The sequenced material came from PBMCs. Receptors were obtained from a man in his fifties in good health and CMV-seronegative.

A few counts support this clone. J is TRBJ2-2 and V is TRBV21-1; the DNA was not compared with TRBD2, the D call given in the table. TRBV21-1 is assigned pseudogene status. This CDR3 is 20 amino acids long. The CDR3, as DNA: TGTGCCAGCAGCTTCCCTGGGGACTCCCTCGGCGGGACTAACACCGGGGAGCTGTTTTTT. Translating it yields CASSFPGDSLGGTNTGELFF.

The chain is built from TRBV7-3 and TRBJ2-2, with 7 bases lining up with TRBD1. The CDR3 has 16 residues. With V trimmed by 5 bases and J by 4 bases, 10 bases remained unmatched. The V gene's germline CDR1 is SGHTA and CDR2 FQGTGA. CDR3 region: CASSTTATGVTGELFF. DNA of the CDR3: TGTGCCAGCAGCACCACGGCAACAGGGGTCACCGGGGAGCTGTTTTTT.

The chain joins TRBV6-5 to TRBJ2-1, with D perhaps matching TRBD1 (6 bases). The CDR3 runs to 15 residues. Per germline, CDR1 MNHEY and CDR2 SVGAGI. Deletions cut 0 bases from V and 11 bases from J, with 17 bases between. The CDR3: CASSYSGTRARKQFF. The DNA for the CDR3 is TGTGCCAGCAGTTACTCTGGGACAAGGGCAAGAAAGCAGTTCTTC.

The gene calls are TRBV7-9 and TRBJ1-4; the D gene is possibly TRBD1 (6 bases). Germline CDR1 is SEHNR and CDR2 is FQNEAQ (reference sequence). CDR3 length: 16 residues. V lost 5 bases and J lost 0, with 13 bases in between. The CDR3 sequence is CASSPNNRATNEKLFF. The DNA of the CDR3 is TGTGCCAGCAGCCCCAATAACAGGGCAACTAATGAAAAACTGTTTTTT.

V is TRBV5-4 and J is TRBJ1-6, with 8 bases that match TRBD1. The CDR3 runs to 14 residues. CDR1 and CDR2 from the germline V gene are SGHNT and YYREEE (reference sequence). V lost 3 bases to trimming and J lost 10 bases; unmatched junction nucleotides: 6. CDR3 region: CASSSSDRVSPLHF. CDR3 sequence (DNA): TGTGCCAGCAGCTCCTCGGACAGGGTGTCACCCCTCCACTTT.

J is TRBJ1-1 and V is TRBV2; 11 bases fit TRBD1. Germline V gene sequence: CDR1 SNHLY, CDR2 FYNNEI. This CDR3 is built from 16 residues. V trimming: 4 bases; J trimming: 4 bases; junction bases outside the gene matches: 8. The CDR3 protein is CASSARTGGRGTEAFF. In DNA form, the CDR3 reads TGTGCCAGCAGTGCTCGGACAGGGGGCAGGGGCACTGAAGCTTTCTTT.

The V and J genes are TRBV7-9 and TRBJ2-5; TRBD1 agrees at 10 bases. The J call may be in error: the DNA end matches TRBJ2-7 better. The CDR3 has 15 residues. Germline-derived CDR1 and CDR2 are SEHNR and FQNEAQ (reference sequence). CDR3 region: CASSPGQGFIYEQYF. CDR3 nucleotide sequence: TGTGCCAGCAGCCCGGGACAGGGGTTTATCTACGAGCAGTACTTC.

This rearrangement joins TRBV28 to TRBJ2-2, with 8 nucleotides matching TRBD2. With 5 bases clipped from V and 7 bases from J, the junction kept 9 bases outside the gene matches. CDR3 length equals 15 residues. Germline V gene data show CDR1 as MDHEN and CDR2 as SYDVKM. This CDR3 is CASSPRGGRGGELFF. CDR3 sequence (DNA): TGTGCCAGCAGTCCACGGGGGGGGCGCGGCGGGGAGCTGTTTTTT.

The rearrangement links TRBV28 to TRBJ1-1, with a tentative D call TRBD1 (6 bases). V dropped 5 bases and J dropped 1 base, with 11 bases sitting between them. Germline V gives CDR1 MDHEN, CDR2 SYDVKM. CDR3 length equals 14 residues. CDR3 protein: CASSRGGPNTEAFF. CDR3 DNA sequence: TGTGCCAGCAGTCGAGGGGGACCGAACACTGAAGCTTTCTTT.

This clone was seen a handful of times. The chain recombines TRBV4-1 with TRBJ2-5; 11 positions agree with TRBD2. V shed 1 base and J 5 bases; nucleotides not matched to a gene: 15. Germline lookup yields CDR1 MGHRA and CDR2 YSYEKL. The CDR3 extends over 19 amino acids. CDR3 in amino acids: CASSQGIGTSGAELETQYF. CDR3 nucleotide sequence: TGCGCCAGCAGCCAAGGGATAGGGACTAGCGGAGCCGAGTTGGAGACCCAGTACTTC.

V usage is TRBV27 and J usage is TRBJ2-2; D perhaps matches TRBD1 (6 bases). This CDR3 contains 13 residues. Germline loops: CDR1 MNHEY, CDR2 SMNVEV (reference sequence). Trimming stripped 5 bases from V and 5 bases from J, with 9 bases between. The CDR3 DNA reads TGTGCCAGCAGTCCAGACAGGACCGGGGAGCTGTTTTTT. Translated, it gives CASSPDRTGELFF.

This clone was observed a single time. The rearrangement uses TRBV28 and TRBJ2-3; possibly TRBD2 for D (5 bases). Looked up from germline, CDR1 is MDHEN and CDR2 is SYDVKM. The CDR3 length is 16 residues. V lost 5 bases and J lost 1, with 16 bases in between. The CDR3 nucleotides read TGTGCCAGCAGTCCCAGGCCCGGGATTCGCACAGATACGCAGTATTTT. Translation: CASSPRPGIRTDTQYF.

V gene TRBV7-6 combines with J gene TRBJ1-1; 9 positions agree with TRBD1. Germline CDR1 reads SGHVS; CDR2 reads FNYEAQ. CDR3 length: 15 residues. V trimming: 5 bases; J trimming: 6 bases; junction bases outside the gene matches: 10. The chain's CDR3 is CASSANRGLYPEAFF. CDR3 nucleotides: TGTGCCAGCAGCGCGAACAGGGGGCTGTACCCTGAAGCTTTCTTT.

The chain combines TRBV10-1 with TRBJ2-5, with D possibly matching TRBD1 (6 bases). V lost 4 bases, J lost 2 bases, and 14 bases lay in between. CDR3 length equals 15 residues. Germline V lookup: CDR1 WNHNN, CDR2 SYGVQD (reference sequence). The CDR3 region is CASSVYGQIQETQYF. The CDR3 DNA reads as TGCGCCAGCAGTGTATACGGACAGATTCAAGAGACCCAGTACTTC.

V usage is TRBV5-4 and J usage is TRBJ2-7; TRBD2 aligns across 9 bases. With 4 bases clipped from V and 0 bases from J, the junction kept 8 bases outside the gene matches. The CDR3 length is 16 residues. CDR1 and CDR2 from the germline V gene are SGHNT and YYREEE (reference sequence). The CDR3 coding sequence is TGTGCCAGCAGCGCTGGCGGGGGGGTTAGCTCCTACGAGCAGTACTTC. This sequence encodes CASSAGGGVSSYEQYF. Looking up the rest from reference TRBV5-4 and TRBJ2-7 gives the full variable domain: ETGVTQSPTHLIKTRGQQVTLRCSSQSGHNTVSWYQQALGQGPQFIFQYYREEENGRGNFPPRFSGLQFPNYSSELNVNALELDDSALYLCASSAGGGVSSYEQYFGPGTRLTVT.

J is TRBJ2-4 and V is TRBV6-5; D is possibly TRBD1 (5 bases). Germline-derived CDR1 and CDR2 are MNHEY and SVGAGI. V was cut by 0 bases and J by 7 bases, with 10 bases left in between. The CDR3 is made up of 14 amino acids. The DNA for the CDR3 is TGTGCCAGCAGTTACTCCCGCAGGGATAACATTCAGTACTTC. Translating it yields CASSYSRRDNIQYF.

The chain uses TRBV5-1 and TRBJ2-6; unclear D gene. The CDR3 covers 15 residues. Between the trimmed V and J ends, which lost 6 bases and 1 base, there was a span of 11 bases. The germline V gene has CDR1 SGHRS and CDR2 YFSETQ. The CDR3 DNA sequence: TGCGCCAGCACCGCAGAAGTTTCTGGGGCCAACGTCCTGACTTTC. Protein sequence: CASTAEVSGANVLTF.

The V gene is TRBV4-1, the J gene TRBJ1-2; 8 bases are shared with TRBD1. V lost 4 bases to trimming and J lost 2 bases; unmatched junction nucleotides: 9. Germline CDR1 and CDR2: MGHRA and YSYEKL. The CDR3 is 16 amino acids. In DNA form, the CDR3 reads TGCGCCAGCAGCCCCTCGACGGGACAGGCAAACTATGGCTACACCTTC. Translation gives CASSPSTGQANYGYTF.

The gene calls are TRBV7-9 and TRBJ2-1; weak D call: TRBD1 (5 bases). CDR3 length: 14 amino acids. Germline CDR1 reads SEHNR; CDR2 reads FQNEAQ (reference sequence). With 4 bases removed from V and 12 bases from J, the gap between germline ends came to 19 bases. DNA for the CDR3: TGTGCCAGCAGCTCACACTCGAGGACAAGTTGGCAGTTCTTC. Translating it yields CASSSHSRTSWQFF.

This clone has only a few counts. This rearrangement joins TRBV27 to TRBJ1-1; TRBD1 is a possible D gene (5 bases). Trimming took 3 bases from V and 5 from J, leaving 10 bases between them. The CDR3 is 13 amino acids. Per the germline V gene, CDR1 is MNHEY and CDR2 is SMNVEV (reference sequence). CDR3 protein: CASSLGRWTEAFF. The DNA for the CDR3 is TGTGCCAGCAGTTTGGGGCGGTGGACTGAAGCTTTCTTT.

The chain employs TRBV12-5 and TRBJ2-1; 9 bases map to TRBD2. Per germline, CDR1 LGHNT and CDR2 FRNRAP. With 6 bases clipped from V and 4 bases from J, the junction kept 7 bases outside the gene matches. This CDR3 is 15 amino acids long. CDR3 residues: CASGLAGVGYNEQFF. The CDR3 bases are TGTGCTAGTGGATTAGCGGGAGTAGGATACAATGAGCAGTTCTTC.

The chain employs TRBV28 and TRBJ1-4; possibly TRBD1 for D (6 bases). Looked up from germline, CDR1 is MDHEN and CDR2 is SYDVKM. The length of the CDR3 is 12 residues. Trimming shortened V by 2 bases and J by 16 bases, and 14 bases separated the two germline ends. The CDR3 protein is CASSLTGLGEFF. DNA for the CDR3: TGTGCCAGCAGTTTAACAGGGCTGGGTGAGTTTTTT.

V usage is TRBV28 and J usage is TRBJ2-7, with 9 bases identical to TRBD1. This CDR3 comprises 14 residues. Germline V gives CDR1 MDHEN, CDR2 SYDVKM. The J segment lost 8 bases and the V segment lost 6 bases, leaving 11 bases of the junction unmatched. The CDR3 is CASSWTGDARQQYF. The CDR3 DNA sequence: TGTGCCAGCAGCTGGACAGGGGACGCCAGGCAGCAGTACTTC. The complete variable domain, with remaining parts taken from reference TRBV28 and TRBJ2-7, reads DVKVTQSSRYLVKRTGEKVFLECVQDMDHENMFWYRQDPGLGLRLIYFSYDVKMKEKGDIPEGYSVSREKKERFSLILESASTNQTSMYLCASSWTGDARQQYFGPGTRLTVT.

The CDR3 DNA reads TGTGCCAGCAGTCTCGGGACAGGGAGCGAGCAGTACTTC. It yields the protein CASSLGTGSEQYF. J is TRBJ2-7 and V is TRBV6-5; 9 positions agree with TRBD1. Germline CDR1 reads MNHEY; CDR2 reads SVGAGI. The CDR3 length is 13 residues. Trimming took 5 bases from V and 6 from J; bases not matched to a gene: 5.

The chain is built from TRBV28 and TRBJ1-1; 8 bases fit TRBD1. CDR3 length: 15 amino acids. V was clipped by 2 bases and J by 3 bases; unmatched bases: 5. In germline, CDR1 is MDHEN, CDR2 SYDVKM. The CDR3 DNA sequence: TGTGCCAGCAGTTTAGGACAGGGCAGGGACACTGAAGCTTTCTTT. Its translation is CASSLGQGRDTEAFF. Variable domain in full (rest from reference TRBV28 and TRBJ1-1): DVKVTQSSRYLVKRTGEKVFLECVQDMDHENMFWYRQDPGLGLRLIYFSYDVKMKEKGDIPEGYSVSREKKERFSLILESASTNQTSMYLCASSLGQGRDTEAFFGQGTRLTVV.

This rearrangement joins TRBV5-1 to TRBJ2-7, with D perhaps TRBD2 (7 bases). Trimming cost V 0 bases and J 3 bases, with 13 bases left between them. CDR1 and CDR2 from the germline V gene are SGHRS and YFSETQ. The CDR3 runs 15 residues. The CDR3: CASSLVGGQDYEQYF. CDR3 DNA sequence: TGCGCCAGCAGCTTGGTCGGGGGGCAGGACTACGAGCAGTACTTC.

The V call is TRBV18, the J call TRBJ2-5, with 8 bases aligning to TRBD1. Trimming took 3 bases from V and 4 from J; bases not matched to a gene: 4. This CDR3 is built from 14 residues. Germline loops: CDR1 KGHSH, CDR2 LQKENI. The CDR3 DNA is TGTGCCAGCTCACCGTTCGACAGGGGAGAGACCCAGTACTTC. This encodes CASSPFDRGETQYF. Complete variable domain (other parts from reference TRBV18 and TRBJ2-5): NAGVMQNPRHLVRRRGQEARLRCSPMKGHSHVYWYRQLPEEGLKFMVYLQKENIIDESGMPKERFSAEFPKEGPSILRIQQVVRGDSAAYFCASSPFDRGETQYFGPGTRLLVL.

CDR3 residues: CASTTRPYEQYF. The CDR3 coding sequence is TGTGCCAGCACAACTCGCCCCTACGAGCAGTACTTC. The chain couples TRBV28 to TRBJ2-7; D remains unclear. The V end lost 7 bases, the J end lost 2 bases, and 9 bases lay between the germline ends. Germline CDR1 is MDHEN and CDR2 is SYDVKM. The CDR3 spans 12 residues.